These T cell receptor beta chains were read from a single sample in a study of T cell repertoires in cytomegalovirus infection. TCRdb re-called the reads with MiXCR, one entry per CDR3 protein. The table lists hundreds of thousands of distinct CDR3 sequences, around 32% of them singletons. These TCRs are of unknown antigen specificity. Here the sequenced sample was cultured CD8+ T cells from PBMCs, taken from culture after CMV antigen stimulation. The receptors were sampled from a human donor in good health (CMV status not recorded). Some clones in this sample may be carry-over from other donors' samples. Each CDR3 is given with its conserved first and last residue. The D gene is left open where the match is weak. Size is stated for part of the rows, as once, few or many counts, or as a class when the clone is expanded.

v_call: TRBV28
d_call: -
j_call: TRBJ1-3
clone_size: few
cdr3_nt: TGTGCCAGCAAGTTAGATCCTGGAAACACCATATATTTT
cdr3_aa: CASKLDPGNTIYF

v_call: TRBV7-9
d_call: -
j_call: TRBJ2-3
clone_size: -
cdr3_nt: TGTGCCAGCAGCTTAGCGGTCGATGTATGGGCAGATACGCAGTATTTT
cdr3_aa: CASSLAVDVWADTQYF

v_call: TRBV6-2/TRBV6-3
d_call: TRBD2
j_call: TRBJ2-5
clone_size: few
cdr3_nt: TGTGCCAGCAGTTACGAGGGCGGGGGGGCCGATGAGACCCAGTACTTC
cdr3_aa: CASSYEGGGADETQYF

v_call: TRBV7-3
d_call: -
j_call: TRBJ2-1
clone_size: -
cdr3_nt: TGTGCCAGCAGCTCCCCACATCTGGATGAGCAGTTCTTC
cdr3_aa: CASSSPHLDEQFF

v_call: TRBV11-2
d_call: TRBD2
j_call: TRBJ2-1
clone_size: few
cdr3_nt: TGTGCCAGCAGCTCCCTTAGCGGGTGGGATGAGCAGTTCTTC
cdr3_aa: CASSSLSGWDEQFF

v_call: TRBV2
d_call: TRBD1
j_call: TRBJ1-6
clone_size: few
cdr3_nt: TGTGCCAGCAGTGTGCCGGGACAGGGGAATTCACCCCTCCACTTT
cdr3_aa: CASSVPGQGNSPLHF

v_call: TRBV5-1
d_call: TRBD1
j_call: TRBJ2-7
clone_size: -
cdr3_nt: TGCGCCAGCAGCTCGTGGACAGGGTCCTACGAGCAGTACTTC
cdr3_aa: CASSSWTGSYEQYF

v_call: TRBV7-6
d_call: TRBD2
j_call: TRBJ2-1
clone_size: many
cdr3_nt: TGTGCCAGCAGCTTATGGGAAAGCGGGAATTCCTACAATGAGCAGTTCTTC
cdr3_aa: CASSLWESGNSYNEQFF

v_call: TRBV7-8
d_call: -
j_call: TRBJ1-2
clone_size: many
cdr3_nt: TGTGCCAGCAGCATGGACCTAACAGGAGGCCATGGCTACACCTTC
cdr3_aa: CASSMDLTGGHGYTF

v_call: TRBV7-7
d_call: -
j_call: TRBJ2-5
clone_size: many
cdr3_nt: TGTGCTAGCAGCTTAGAGGCTAATGGCAACACCTTCACCCAGTACTTC
cdr3_aa: CASSLEANGNTFTQYF

v_call: TRBV7-8
d_call: -
j_call: TRBJ2-1
clone_size: -
cdr3_nt: TGTGCCAGCAGCTCGCGCGAAGGTACGTTCTTC
cdr3_aa: CASSSREGTFF

v_call: TRBV9
d_call: -
j_call: TRBJ1-6
clone_size: -
cdr3_nt: TGTGCCAGCAGCGTAGAACGGGGCTATAATTCACCCCTCCACTTT
cdr3_aa: CASSVERGYNSPLHF

v_call: TRBV4-1
d_call: -
j_call: TRBJ1-1
clone_size: -
cdr3_nt: TGCGCCAGCAGCCACGGGGTGAACACTGAAGCTTTCTTT
cdr3_aa: CASSHGVNTEAFF

v_call: TRBV29-1
d_call: -
j_call: TRBJ1-2
clone_size: -
cdr3_nt: TGCAGCGTCCTAATGACCGGGACGGGTTATGGCTACACCTTC
cdr3_aa: CSVLMTGTGYGYTF

v_call: TRBV7-6
d_call: TRBD1
j_call: TRBJ1-5
clone_size: many
cdr3_nt: TGTGCCAGCAGCCAGGGGGGTCAGCCCCAGCATTTT
cdr3_aa: CASSQGGQPQHF

v_call: TRBV6-6
d_call: TRBD1
j_call: TRBJ1-1
clone_size: -
cdr3_nt: TGTGCCAGTGTCGGACAGGGGTTCACTGAAGCTTTCTTT
cdr3_aa: CASVGQGFTEAFF

v_call: TRBV7-9
d_call: TRBD2
j_call: TRBJ2-1
clone_size: -
cdr3_nt: TGTGCCAGCAGCCCTCGACTAGCGGGGGGCAATAAGCAGTTCTTC
cdr3_aa: CASSPRLAGGNKQFF

v_call: TRBV19
d_call: -
j_call: TRBJ2-1
clone_size: -
cdr3_nt: TGTGCCAGTAGGACCGGGGGCCCTTCCAATGAGCAGTTCTTC
cdr3_aa: CASRTGGPSNEQFF

v_call: TRBV14
d_call: -
j_call: TRBJ1-2
clone_size: few
cdr3_nt: TGTGCCAGCAGCCAAGAGGCAGGGGAGTACTATGGCTACACCTTC
cdr3_aa: CASSQEAGEYYGYTF

v_call: TRBV7-8
d_call: TRBD1
j_call: TRBJ2-7
clone_size: few
cdr3_nt: TGTGCCAGCAGCTTAGCGGACAGGAACTCCTACGAGCAGTACTTC
cdr3_aa: CASSLADRNSYEQYF

v_call: TRBV27
d_call: -
j_call: TRBJ2-5
clone_size: once
cdr3_nt: TGTGCCAGCAGCCCCGACCCGCTGACCAGAGAGACCCAGTACTTC
cdr3_aa: CASSPDPLTRETQYF

v_call: TRBV29-1
d_call: TRBD2
j_call: TRBJ2-7
clone_size: -
cdr3_nt: TGCAGCGTTGAAGTTTTTAGCGGGGATAGGTACGAGCAGTACTTC
cdr3_aa: CSVEVFSGDRYEQYF

v_call: TRBV12-3/TRBV12-4
d_call: -
j_call: TRBJ1-5
clone_size: few
cdr3_nt: TGTGCCAGCAGCCTCAACCCGGGGATTCAGCCCCAGCATTTT
cdr3_aa: CASSLNPGIQPQHF

v_call: TRBV12-5
d_call: -
j_call: TRBJ2-3
clone_size: -
cdr3_nt: TGTGCTAGTGGTCCCAAAGGTAGGACTCAGCCAATAGCGGCCTCTAGCACAGATACGCAGTATTTT
cdr3_aa: CASGPKGRTQPIAASSTDTQYF

v_call: TRBV7-2
d_call: -
j_call: TRBJ2-5
clone_size: many
cdr3_nt: TGTGCCAGCAGCTTAGGGCTCCAGAGGGCGGGGTTGGAGACCCAGTACTTC
cdr3_aa: CASSLGLQRAGLETQYF

v_call: TRBV19
d_call: -
j_call: TRBJ1-1
clone_size: once
cdr3_nt: TGTGCCAGTAGTATAGTAAAGAACACTGAAGCTTTCTTT
cdr3_aa: CASSIVKNTEAFF

v_call: TRBV15
d_call: TRBD1
j_call: TRBJ1-5
clone_size: -
cdr3_nt: TGTGCCACCAGCAGAGTCAAAAACAGGGGGCTTGATCAGCCCCAGCATTTT
cdr3_aa: CATSRVKNRGLDQPQHF

v_call: TRBV4-3
d_call: TRBD2
j_call: TRBJ2-3
clone_size: few
cdr3_nt: TGCGCCAGCAGCCAAGACGGACTTAGCGGGCGAAGCACAGATACGCAGTATTTT
cdr3_aa: CASSQDGLSGRSTDTQYF

v_call: TRBV4-2
d_call: TRBD2
j_call: TRBJ2-1
clone_size: once
cdr3_nt: TGTGCCAGCAGCCAAGATAGTGTGCGGGGGGACAATGAGCAGTTCTTC
cdr3_aa: CASSQDSVRGDNEQFF

v_call: TRBV19
d_call: -
j_call: TRBJ1-6
clone_size: -
cdr3_nt: TGTGCCAGTAGCCCCAGACAGGAATATAATTCACCCCTCCACTTT
cdr3_aa: CASSPRQEYNSPLHF

v_call: TRBV12-3/TRBV12-4
d_call: -
j_call: TRBJ2-6
clone_size: -
cdr3_nt: TGTGCCAGCAGTTTAATAGGGGGGTCCTCTGGGGCCAACGTCCTGACTTTC
cdr3_aa: CASSLIGGSSGANVLTF

v_call: TRBV19
d_call: -
j_call: TRBJ1-1
clone_size: many
cdr3_nt: TGTGCCAGCAGAGTAGGTACTGAAGCTTTCTTT
cdr3_aa: CASRVGTEAFF

v_call: TRBV7-9
d_call: TRBD1
j_call: TRBJ1-4
clone_size: -
cdr3_nt: TGTGCCAGCAGCACTTACAGGGGCCAGGATGAAAAACTGTTTTTT
cdr3_aa: CASSTYRGQDEKLFF

v_call: TRBV7-9
d_call: -
j_call: TRBJ1-1
clone_size: few
cdr3_nt: TGTGCCAGCAGCCAACGAAACCGGCATGGGTTGTCCACTGAAGCTTTCTTT
cdr3_aa: CASSQRNRHGLSTEAFF

v_call: TRBV5-4
d_call: -
j_call: TRBJ2-1
clone_size: few
cdr3_nt: TGTGCCAGCAGCTCCGGTATTGAGCAGTTCTTC
cdr3_aa: CASSSGIEQFF

v_call: TRBV4-2
d_call: -
j_call: TRBJ2-1
clone_size: -
cdr3_nt: TGTACCAGCAGCCAACTGTTTCAGCTGGACACCACGCCCCATGAGCAGTTCTTC
cdr3_aa: CTSSQLFQLDTTPHEQFF

v_call: TRBV7-2
d_call: -
j_call: TRBJ2-1
clone_size: many
cdr3_nt: TGTGCCAGCAGCACACGTCGGACAGATGAGCAGTTCTTC
cdr3_aa: CASSTRRTDEQFF

v_call: TRBV5-1
d_call: -
j_call: TRBJ1-1
clone_size: -
cdr3_nt: TGCGCCAGCAACTTAGTTCAGGGCAGGGACACTGAAGCTTTCTTT
cdr3_aa: CASNLVQGRDTEAFF

v_call: TRBV19
d_call: -
j_call: TRBJ1-5
clone_size: many
cdr3_nt: TGTGCCAGTAGTACGCGACTTTCACAAGGAAATCAGCCCCAGCATTTT
cdr3_aa: CASSTRLSQGNQPQHF

v_call: TRBV15
d_call: -
j_call: TRBJ2-7
clone_size: few
cdr3_nt: TGTGCCACCAGCAGGCCGAGGGACGCCAACTACGAGCAGTACTTC
cdr3_aa: CATSRPRDANYEQYF

v_call: TRBV19
d_call: TRBD2
j_call: TRBJ2-1
clone_size: few
cdr3_nt: TGTGCCAGTAGTACCCTCCCGGGACTAGCGGCTGAGCAGTTCTTC
cdr3_aa: CASSTLPGLAAEQFF

v_call: TRBV7-9
d_call: TRBD2
j_call: TRBJ2-5
clone_size: -
cdr3_nt: TGTGCCAGCAGCGGTGACGGGGGGGCATGGGAGACCCAGTACTTC
cdr3_aa: CASSGDGGAWETQYF

v_call: TRBV5-1
d_call: -
j_call: TRBJ2-7
clone_size: few
cdr3_nt: TGCGCCAGCAGCGCGTCGAGGGACGAGCAGTACTTC
cdr3_aa: CASSASRDEQYF

v_call: TRBV11-2
d_call: TRBD1
j_call: TRBJ1-1
clone_size: -
cdr3_nt: TGTGCCAGCAGCTTTCAGGGGGCAGGGTACACTGAAGCTTTCTTT
cdr3_aa: CASSFQGAGYTEAFF

v_call: TRBV11-3
d_call: -
j_call: TRBJ2-3
clone_size: -
cdr3_nt: TGTGCCAGCAGCTTAAAACGGGTTGGAGGCACAGATACGCAGTATTTT
cdr3_aa: CASSLKRVGGTDTQYF

v_call: TRBV2
d_call: -
j_call: TRBJ2-1
clone_size: few
cdr3_nt: TGTGCCAGCGTCGGGGCGAATGAGCAGTTCTTC
cdr3_aa: CASVGANEQFF

v_call: TRBV20-1
d_call: TRBD2
j_call: TRBJ2-2
clone_size: -
cdr3_nt: TGCAGTGCTAGGGCCCGTAGCGGGGGGAACACCGGGGAGCTGTTTTTT
cdr3_aa: CSARARSGGNTGELFF